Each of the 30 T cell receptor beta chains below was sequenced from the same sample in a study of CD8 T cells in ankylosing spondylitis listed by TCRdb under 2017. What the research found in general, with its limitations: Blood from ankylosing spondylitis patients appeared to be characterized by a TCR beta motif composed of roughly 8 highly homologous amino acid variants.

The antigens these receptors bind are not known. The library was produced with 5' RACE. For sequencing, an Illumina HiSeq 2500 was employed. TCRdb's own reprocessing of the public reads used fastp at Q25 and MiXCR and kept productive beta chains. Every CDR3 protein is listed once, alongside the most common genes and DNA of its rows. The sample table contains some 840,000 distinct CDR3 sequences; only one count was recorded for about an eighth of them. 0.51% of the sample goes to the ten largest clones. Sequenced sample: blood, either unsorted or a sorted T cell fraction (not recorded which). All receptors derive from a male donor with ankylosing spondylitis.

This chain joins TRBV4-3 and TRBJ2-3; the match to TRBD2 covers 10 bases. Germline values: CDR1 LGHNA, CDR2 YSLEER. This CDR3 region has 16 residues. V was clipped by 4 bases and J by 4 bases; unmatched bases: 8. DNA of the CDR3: TGCGCCAGCAGCCCTCAGAAAGCGGGAGGGCCAGATACGCAGTATTTT. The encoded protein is CASSPQKAGGPDTQYF.

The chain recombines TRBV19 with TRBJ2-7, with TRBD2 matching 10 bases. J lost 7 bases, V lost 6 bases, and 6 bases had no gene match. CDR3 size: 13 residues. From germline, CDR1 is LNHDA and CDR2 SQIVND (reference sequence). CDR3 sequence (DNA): TGTGCCAGTAGCCGGACTAGCGGAGGGGAGCAGTACTTC. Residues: CASSRTSGGEQYF.

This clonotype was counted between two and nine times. The DNA for the CDR3 is TGCAGTGCCGGACAGTTTAGCAATCAGCCCCAGCATTTT. This sequence encodes CSAGQFSNQPQHF. This chain links TRBV20-1 with TRBJ1-5, with D tentatively TRBD1 (6 bases). CDR1 is DFQATT and CDR2 is SNEGSKA in the germline V gene (reference sequence). V lost 6 bases, J lost 0 bases, and 9 bases lay in between. The CDR3 totals 13 residues.

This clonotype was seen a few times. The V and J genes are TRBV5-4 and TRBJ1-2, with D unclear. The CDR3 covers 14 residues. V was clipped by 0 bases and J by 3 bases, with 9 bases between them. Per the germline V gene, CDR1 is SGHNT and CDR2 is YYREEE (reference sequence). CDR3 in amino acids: CASSLAKSDYGYTF. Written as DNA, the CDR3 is TGTGCCAGCAGCTTGGCTAAATCGGACTATGGCTACACCTTC.

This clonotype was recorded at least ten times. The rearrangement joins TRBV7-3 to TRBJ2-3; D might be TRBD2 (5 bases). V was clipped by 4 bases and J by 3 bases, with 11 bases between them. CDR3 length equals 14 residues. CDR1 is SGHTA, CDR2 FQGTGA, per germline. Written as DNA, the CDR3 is TGTGCCAGCAGCTCAGGTCCGGGGACAGATACGCAGTATTTT. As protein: CASSSGPGTDTQYF.

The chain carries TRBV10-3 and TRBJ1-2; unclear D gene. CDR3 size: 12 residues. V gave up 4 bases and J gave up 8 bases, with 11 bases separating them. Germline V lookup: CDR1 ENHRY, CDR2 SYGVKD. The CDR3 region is CAISVLGYGYTF. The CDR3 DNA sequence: TGTGCCATCAGTGTCCTGGGCTACGGCTACACCTTC.

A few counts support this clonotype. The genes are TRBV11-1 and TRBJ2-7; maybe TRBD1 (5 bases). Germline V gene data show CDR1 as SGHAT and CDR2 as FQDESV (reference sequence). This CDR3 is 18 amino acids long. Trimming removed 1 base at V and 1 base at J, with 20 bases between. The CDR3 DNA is TGTGCCAGCAGCTTAGGTCGTTTCAAGGGCAGGGTTTCCTACGAGCAGTACTTC. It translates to CASSLGRFKGRVSYEQYF.

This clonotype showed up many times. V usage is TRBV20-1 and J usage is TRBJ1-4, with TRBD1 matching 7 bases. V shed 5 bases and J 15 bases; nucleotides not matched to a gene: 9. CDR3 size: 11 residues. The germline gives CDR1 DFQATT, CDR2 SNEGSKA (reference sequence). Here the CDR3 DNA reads TGCAGTGCTCCCGACAGGGAGGTGGTGTTTTTT. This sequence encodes CSAPDREVVFF.

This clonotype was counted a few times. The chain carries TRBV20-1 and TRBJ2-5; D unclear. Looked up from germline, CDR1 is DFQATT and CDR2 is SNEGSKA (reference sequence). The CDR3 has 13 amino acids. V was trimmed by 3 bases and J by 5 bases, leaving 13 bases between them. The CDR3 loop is CSASAGAGETQYF. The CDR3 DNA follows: TGCAGTGCTAGTGCTGGAGCCGGGGAGACCCAGTACTTC.

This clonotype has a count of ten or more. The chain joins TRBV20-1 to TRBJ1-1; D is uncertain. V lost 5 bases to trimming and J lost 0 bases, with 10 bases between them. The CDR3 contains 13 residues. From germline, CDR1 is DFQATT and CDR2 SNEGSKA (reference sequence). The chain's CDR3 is CSALPTLNTEAFF. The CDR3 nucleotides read TGCAGTGCTCTCCCGACCCTGAACACTGAAGCTTTCTTT.

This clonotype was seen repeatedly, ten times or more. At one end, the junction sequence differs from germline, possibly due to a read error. CDR3 nucleotide sequence: TGCGCCAGCAGCAGGACAGTTAGCTCCTACGAGCAGTACTTC. It is translated as CASSRTVSSYEQYF. The V and J genes are TRBV6-1 and TRBJ2-7; D might be TRBD1 (6 bases). The CDR3 extends over 14 amino acids. CDR1 is MNHNS, CDR2 SASEGT, per germline.

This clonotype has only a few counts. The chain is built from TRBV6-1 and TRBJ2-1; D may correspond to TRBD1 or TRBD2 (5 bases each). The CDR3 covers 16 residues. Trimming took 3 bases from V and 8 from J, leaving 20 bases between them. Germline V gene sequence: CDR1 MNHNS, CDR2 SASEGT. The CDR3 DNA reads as TGTGCCAGCAGTGAGGGTGGGGGTGGACACGGCTATGAGCAGTTCTTC. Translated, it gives CASSEGGGGHGYEQFF.

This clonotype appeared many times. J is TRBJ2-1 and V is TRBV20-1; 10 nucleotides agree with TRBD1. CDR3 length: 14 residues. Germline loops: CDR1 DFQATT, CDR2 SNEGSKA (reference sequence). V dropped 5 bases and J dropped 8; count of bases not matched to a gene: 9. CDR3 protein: CSAPRDRGVYEQFF. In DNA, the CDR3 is TGCAGTGCTCCCCGGGACAGGGGTGTCTATGAGCAGTTCTTC.

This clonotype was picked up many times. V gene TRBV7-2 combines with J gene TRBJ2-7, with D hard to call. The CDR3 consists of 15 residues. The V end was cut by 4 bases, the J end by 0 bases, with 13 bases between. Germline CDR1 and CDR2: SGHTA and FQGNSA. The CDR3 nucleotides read TGTGCCAGCAGCTCCCATGGGAAACACTCCTACGAGCAGTACTTC. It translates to CASSSHGKHSYEQYF. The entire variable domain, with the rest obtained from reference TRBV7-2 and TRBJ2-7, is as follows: GAGVSQSPSNKVTEKGKDVELRCDPISGHTALYWYRQSLGQGLEFLIYFQGNSAPDKSGLPSDRFSAERTGGSVSTLTIQRTQQEDSAVYLCASSSHGKHSYEQYFGPGTRLTVT.

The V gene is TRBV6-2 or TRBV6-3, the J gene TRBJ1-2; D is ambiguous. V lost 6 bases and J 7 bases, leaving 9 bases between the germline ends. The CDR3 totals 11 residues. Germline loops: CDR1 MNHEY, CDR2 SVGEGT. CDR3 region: CASRAPSGYTF. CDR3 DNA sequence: TGTGCCAGCAGAGCTCCAAGTGGCTACACCTTC.

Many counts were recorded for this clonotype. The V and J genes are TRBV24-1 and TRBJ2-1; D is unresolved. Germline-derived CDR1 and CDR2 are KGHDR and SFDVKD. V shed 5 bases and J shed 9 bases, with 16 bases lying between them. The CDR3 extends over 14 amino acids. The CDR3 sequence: CATSAPAARAEQFF. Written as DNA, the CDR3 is TGTGCCACCAGTGCCCCGGCCGCCCGGGCTGAGCAGTTCTTC.

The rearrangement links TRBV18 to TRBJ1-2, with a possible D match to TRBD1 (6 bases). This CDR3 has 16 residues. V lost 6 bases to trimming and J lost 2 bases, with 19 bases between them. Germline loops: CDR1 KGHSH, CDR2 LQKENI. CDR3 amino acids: CASSPPQGDTNYGYTF. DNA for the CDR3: TGTGCCAGCTCGCCCCCACAGGGAGATACGAACTATGGCTACACCTTC.

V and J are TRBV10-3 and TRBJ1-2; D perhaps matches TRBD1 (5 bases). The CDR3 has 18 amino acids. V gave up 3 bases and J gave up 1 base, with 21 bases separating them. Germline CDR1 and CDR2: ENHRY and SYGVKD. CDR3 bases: TGTGCCATCAGTGACTGGTCTGCCTCGGGACGGATTAACTATGGCTACACCTTC. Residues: CAISDWSASGRINYGYTF.

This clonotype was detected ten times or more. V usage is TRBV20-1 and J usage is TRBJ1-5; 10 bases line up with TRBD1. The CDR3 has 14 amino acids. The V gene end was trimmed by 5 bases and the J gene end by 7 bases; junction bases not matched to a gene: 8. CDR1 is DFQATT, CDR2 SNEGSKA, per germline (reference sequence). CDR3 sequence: CSAFRDRGKQPQHF. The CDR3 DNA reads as TGCAGTGCTTTCCGGGACAGGGGAAAACAGCCCCAGCATTTT.

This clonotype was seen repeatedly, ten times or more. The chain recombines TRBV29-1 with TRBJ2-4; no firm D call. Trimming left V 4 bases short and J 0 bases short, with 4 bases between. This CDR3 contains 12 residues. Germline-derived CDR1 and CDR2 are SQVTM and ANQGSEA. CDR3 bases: TGCAGCGTTGGAGTAGCCAAAAACATTCAGTACTTC. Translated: CSVGVAKNIQYF.

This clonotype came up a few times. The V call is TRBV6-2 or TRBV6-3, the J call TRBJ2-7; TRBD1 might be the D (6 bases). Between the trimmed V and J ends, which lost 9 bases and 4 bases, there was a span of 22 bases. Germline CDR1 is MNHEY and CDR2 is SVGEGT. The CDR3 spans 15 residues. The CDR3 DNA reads TGTGCCAGTCGGCTGGGAGAAGGGGGAATATACGAGCAGTACTTC. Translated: CASRLGEGGIYEQYF.

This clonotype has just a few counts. In nucleotides, the CDR3 is TGCGCCAGCAGCCAAGATATAGCAACTAATGAAAAACTGTTTTTT. This translates into CASSQDIATNEKLFF. The chain is built from TRBV4-3 and TRBJ1-4; D is undetermined. The germline V gene has CDR1 LGHNA and CDR2 YSLEER. V lost 0 bases and J lost 0, with 5 bases in between. The CDR3 runs 15 residues.

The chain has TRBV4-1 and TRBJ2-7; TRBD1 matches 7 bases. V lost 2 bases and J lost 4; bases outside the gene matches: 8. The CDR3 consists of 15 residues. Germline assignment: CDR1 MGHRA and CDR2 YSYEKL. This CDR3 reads CASSQPDREEYEQYF. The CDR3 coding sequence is TGCGCCAGCAGCCAACCCGACAGGGAAGAATACGAGCAGTACTTC.

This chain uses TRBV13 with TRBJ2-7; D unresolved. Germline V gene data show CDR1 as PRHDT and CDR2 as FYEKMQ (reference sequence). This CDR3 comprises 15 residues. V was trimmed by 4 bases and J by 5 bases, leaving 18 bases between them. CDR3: CASSYSQTAFDEQYF. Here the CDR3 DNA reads TGTGCCAGCAGCTACAGTCAGACGGCTTTTGACGAGCAGTACTTC.

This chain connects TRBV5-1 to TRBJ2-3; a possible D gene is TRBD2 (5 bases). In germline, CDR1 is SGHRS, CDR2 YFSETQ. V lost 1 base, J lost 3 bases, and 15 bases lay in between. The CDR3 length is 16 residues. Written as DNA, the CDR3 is TGCGCCAGCAGCTTGCTTCCGGGGTTGAGAACAGATACGCAGTATTTT. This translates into CASSLLPGLRTDTQYF.

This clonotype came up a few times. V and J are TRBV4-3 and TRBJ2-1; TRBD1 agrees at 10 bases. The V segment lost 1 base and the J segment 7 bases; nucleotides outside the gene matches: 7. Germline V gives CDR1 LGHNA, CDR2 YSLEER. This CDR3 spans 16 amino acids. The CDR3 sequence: CASSQVGTGDGNEQFF. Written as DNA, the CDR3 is TGCGCCAGCAGCCAAGTGGGGACAGGGGACGGGAATGAGCAGTTCTTC.

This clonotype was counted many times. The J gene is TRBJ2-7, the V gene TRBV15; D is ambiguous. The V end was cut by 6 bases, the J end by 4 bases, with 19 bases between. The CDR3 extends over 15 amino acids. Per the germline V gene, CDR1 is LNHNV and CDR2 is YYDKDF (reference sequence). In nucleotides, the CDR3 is TGTGCCACCAGTAAAGGCCAGGTCAGTTTTTACGAGCAGTACTTC. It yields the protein CATSKGQVSFYEQYF.

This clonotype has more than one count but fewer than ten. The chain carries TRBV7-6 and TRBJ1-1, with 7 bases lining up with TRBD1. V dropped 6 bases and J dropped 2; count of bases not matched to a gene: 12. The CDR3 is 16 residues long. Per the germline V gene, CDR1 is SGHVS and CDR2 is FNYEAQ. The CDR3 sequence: CASSSRQGRANTEAFF. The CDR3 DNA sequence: TGTGCCAGCAGTTCTCGACAGGGAAGGGCAAACACTGAAGCTTTCTTT.

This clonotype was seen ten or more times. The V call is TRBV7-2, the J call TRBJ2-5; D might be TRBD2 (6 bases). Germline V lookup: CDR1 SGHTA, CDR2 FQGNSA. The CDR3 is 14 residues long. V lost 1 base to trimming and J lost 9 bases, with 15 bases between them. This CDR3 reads CASSLVRGGWAQYF. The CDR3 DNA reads TGTGCCAGCAGCTTAGTGCGGGGCGGTTGGGCCCAGTACTTC.

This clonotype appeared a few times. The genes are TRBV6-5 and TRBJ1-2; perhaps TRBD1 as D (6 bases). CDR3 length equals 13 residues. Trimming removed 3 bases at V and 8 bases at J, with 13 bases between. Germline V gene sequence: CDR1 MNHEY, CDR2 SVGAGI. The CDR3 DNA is TGTGCCAGCAGTTATTTAGGGGGTCACGGCTACACCTTC. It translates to CASSYLGGHGYTF.